The rows below give T cell receptor beta chains drawn from one sample of a study of blood T cell repertoires in COVID-19. The table came from immunoSEQ multiplex PCR; TCRdb's copy has only in-frame clones and leaves some out. The profile shows about 280,000 clones, roughly 88% of them singletons. Sequencing was done on a sample of peripheral blood. The source is a man aged 18 to 29 with active or convalescent COVID-19. Both conserved end residues are trimmed from each CDR3. The order of the fields is V gene, J gene, CDR3 protein.

TRBV6-2/TRBV6-3,TRBJ1-2,ASSYSAGELYGYT
TRBV4-1,TRBJ1-5,ASSQDGGGLWQPQH
TRBV10-3,TRBJ1-4,AIRPQGNEKLF
TRBV12-3/TRBV12-4,TRBJ1-2,ASSAGQGYGYT
TRBV14,TRBJ1-1,ASSPSRGTEAF
TRBV5-1,TRBJ2-2,ASSLEQGINTGELF
TRBV7-9,TRBJ1-4,ASSLASPYEKLF
TRBV18,TRBJ2-3,ASSPTGNADTQY
TRBV19,TRBJ2-7,ASSSNWGAYEQY
TRBV6-5,TRBJ2-3,ASADRGGADTQY
TRBV12-3/TRBV12-4,TRBJ1-1,ASSFGNTEAF
TRBV9,TRBJ2-2,ASRKGSTGELF
TRBV5-5,TRBJ2-7,ASSPDNYEQY
TRBV19,TRBJ1-5,ASSISGSSYSNQPQH
TRBV4-2,TRBJ2-3,ASSQGQQGDTQY
TRBV19,TRBJ2-5,ASSTQPGLAGETQY
TRBV7-9,TRBJ1-3,ASSLRGGQPGNTIY
TRBV10-1,TRBJ1-1,ASSERGGTRGTEAF
TRBV7-9,TRBJ2-7,ASSPWDTLYEQY
TRBV9,TRBJ2-7,ASSREGTVSYEQY
TRBV19,TRBJ1-2,ASSGAEPGYT
TRBV5-4,TRBJ1-1,ASSGDRGMGTEAF
TRBV5-1,TRBJ2-5,ASSLDLGGGETQY
TRBV5-1,TRBJ1-3,ASSPGQKGNTIY
TRBV7-9,TRBJ2-1,ASSPRAGISSYNEQF
TRBV10-3,TRBJ1-2,ATGQGAGDGYT
TRBV10-2,TRBJ2-2,ASRPGREAAGELF
TRBV7-9,TRBJ2-7,ASSLSYEQY
TRBV28,TRBJ2-1,ASRGLAGYVGRYNEQF
TRBV6-1,TRBJ2-7,ASSERGDRGQY
TRBV6-2/TRBV6-3,TRBJ2-7,ASSYSLAGGPREQY
TRBV7-9,TRBJ2-1,ASSTGAYNEQF
TRBV4-3,TRBJ1-5,ASSLGTGDAQPQH
TRBV6-5,TRBJ2-1,ASNDQGGYNEQF
TRBV4-2,TRBJ2-7,ASSQESGPSYEQY
TRBV20-1,TRBJ1-3,SASAGTGNTIY
TRBV7-6,TRBJ1-1,ASSLEGANTEAF
TRBV4-1,TRBJ1-5,ASSTGQGIGQPQH
TRBV27,TRBJ2-7,ASSLRTPYEQY
TRBV29-1,TRBJ1-2,SVMGQGYSNYGYT
TRBV12-3/TRBV12-4,TRBJ2-7,ASSLSGYEQY
TRBV2,TRBJ1-2,ASSEAGPYGYT